Each of the 15 T cell receptor beta chains below was sequenced from the same sample in a study of Tregs in tolerant kidney transplant recipients. Antigens of these TCRs are unknown. The table came from immunoSEQ multiplex PCR; TCRdb's copy has only in-frame clones and leaves some out. The sample has about 44,000 clones, nearly 97% seen once. The material sequenced was Tregs from blood cultured with allogeneic cells. The origin of the receptors is a human donor in good health.

V usage is TRBV6-5 and J usage is TRBJ2-1, with TRBD2 matching 10 bases. V was pared by 2 bases and J by 5 bases, with 3 bases of the junction left unmatched. CDR3 length: 15 residues. Per germline, CDR1 MNHEY and CDR2 SVGAGI. Here the CDR3 DNA reads TGTGCCAGCAGTTACGAGCGGGGGGGTCACAATGAGCAGTTCTTC. It codes for CASSYERGGHNEQFF.

CDR3 nucleotides: TGTGCCAGCACCCCCCTGTACGGGGAGACCCAGTACTTC. Protein sequence: CASTPLYGETQYF. V and J are TRBV5-4 and TRBJ2-5; D is undetermined. Germline V gene lookup returns CDR1 SGHNT and CDR2 YYREEE (reference sequence). Trimming pared 6 bases from V and 5 bases from J, leaving 14 bases between. The CDR3 runs to 13 residues.

J is TRBJ2-7 and V is TRBV27; D gene uncertain. CDR1 is MNHEY and CDR2 is SMNVEV in the germline V gene (reference sequence). This CDR3 region has 13 residues. The V end was cut by 0 bases, the J end by 7 bases, with 10 bases between. Here the CDR3 reads CASSLSLLGEQYF. CDR3 DNA sequence: TGTGCCAGCAGTTTATCACTGCTTGGGGAGCAGTACTTC.

The rearrangement uses TRBV13 and TRBJ2-6, with 8 positions matching TRBD1. In germline, CDR1 is PRHDT, CDR2 FYEKMQ (reference sequence). There are 16 residues in the CDR3. J was trimmed by 2 bases and V by 2 bases; bases with no gene match: 2. The CDR3 DNA follows: TGTGCCAGCAGCTTACAGACAGGGGCTGGGGCCAACGTCCTGACTTTC. It encodes CASSLQTGAGANVLTF.

CDR3 coding DNA: TGTGCCAGCAGCTTGGTCCACACCATATATTTT. Residues: CASSLVHTIYF. This chain links TRBV11-2 with TRBJ1-3; D is uncertain. The CDR3 contains 11 residues. CDR1 SGHAT and CDR2 FQNNGV come from the germline V gene. V was cut by 3 bases and J by 8 bases, with 5 bases left in between.

The chain combines TRBV27 with TRBJ1-2; the D gene is possibly TRBD1 (6 bases). This CDR3 is built from 13 residues. Looked up from germline, CDR1 is MNHEY and CDR2 is SMNVEV (reference sequence). Between the trimmed V and J ends, which lost 8 bases and 4 bases, there was a span of 14 bases. CDR3 protein: CASRQGSSYGYTF. Here the CDR3 DNA reads TGTGCCAGCCGTCAGGGGAGCAGCTATGGCTACACCTTC.

This chain links TRBV2 with TRBJ2-7, with unresolved D. Trimming pared 8 bases from V and 6 bases from J, leaving 17 bases between. The germline V gene encodes CDR1 SNHLY and CDR2 FYNNEI. This CDR3 contains 13 residues. The CDR3 DNA sequence: TGTGCCAGCCTACCTCCGAGATTGGGCGAGCAGTACTTC. This translates into CASLPPRLGEQYF.

The chain has TRBV30 and TRBJ1-2, with 7 bases fitting TRBD1. CDR3 length: 17 residues. V shed 2 bases, J shed 3 bases, and the junction held 15 bases outside the gene matches. The V gene's germline CDR1 is GTSNPN and CDR2 SVGIG (reference sequence). The CDR3 region has the DNA TGTGCCTGGAGTCTTCAAGTGTTCGGGACAGCTGACTATGGCTACACCTTC. It is translated as CAWSLQVFGTADYGYTF.

Only a few counts were recorded for this clone. This chain joins TRBV27 and TRBJ1-5; no definite D call. Trimming left V 6 bases short and J 2 bases short, with 14 bases between. The CDR3 has 15 residues. Germline V gene data show CDR1 as MNHEY and CDR2 as SMNVEV (reference sequence). CDR3 in amino acids: CASRAGPWGNQPQHF. DNA of the CDR3: TGTGCCAGCAGGGCAGGCCCTTGGGGCAATCAGCCCCAGCATTTT.

This clone was recorded once. Written as DNA, the CDR3 is TGTGCCAGCAAAAAGGTCTTGTCCAATTCACCCCTCCACTTT. Translation gives CASKKVLSNSPLHF. V gene TRBV6-5 combines with J gene TRBJ1-6; D unresolved. With 7 bases removed from V and 7 bases from J, the gap between germline ends came to 14 bases. Germline V gene lookup returns CDR1 MNHEY and CDR2 SVGAGI. CDR3 length: 14 residues.

The chain combines TRBV5-4 with TRBJ1-2; 9 bases agree with TRBD1. V lost 0 bases to trimming and J lost 3 bases; unmatched junction nucleotides: 0. CDR1 and CDR2 (germline): SGHNT, YYREEE (reference sequence). The CDR3 has 14 amino acids. CDR3 in amino acids: CASSLGDRDYGYTF. CDR3 in DNA: TGTGCCAGCAGCTTGGGGGACAGGGACTATGGCTACACCTTC. Looking up the rest from reference TRBV5-4 and TRBJ1-2 gives the full variable domain: ETGVTQSPTHLIKTRGQQVTLRCSSQSGHNTVSWYQQALGQGPQFIFQYYREEENGRGNFPPRFSGLQFPNYSSELNVNALELDDSALYLCASSLGDRDYGYTFGSGTRLTVV.

V is TRBV10-3 and J is TRBJ1-5; no firm D call. Trimming pared 6 bases from V and 4 bases from J, leaving 10 bases between. From germline, CDR1 is ENHRY and CDR2 SYGVKD. The CDR3 spans 13 residues. This CDR3 reads CAIRDTLNQPQHF. CDR3 in DNA: TGTGCCATCAGAGACACCCTGAATCAGCCCCAGCATTTT.

The chain joins TRBV7-9 to TRBJ2-5; maybe TRBD2 (6 bases). The CDR3 is made up of 15 amino acids. Between the trimmed V and J ends, which lost 4 bases and 5 bases, there was a span of 17 bases. Germline CDR1 reads SEHNR; CDR2 reads FQNEAQ (reference sequence). The CDR3 nucleotides read TGTGCCAGCAGCTCCAAGGGCGGGGCTAGGGAGACCCAGTACTTC. It is translated as CASSSKGGARETQYF.

The CDR3: CASSPGTGEFYGYTF. CDR3 DNA: TGTGCCAGCTCACCAGGGACAGGAGAATTCTATGGCTACACCTTC. The chain is built from TRBV18 and TRBJ1-2, with TRBD1 matching over 8 bases. In germline, CDR1 is KGHSH, CDR2 LQKENI. V trimming: 2 bases; J trimming: 4 bases; junction bases outside the gene matches: 6. This CDR3 contains 15 residues.

CDR3: CASSNPGGGTGELFF. The CDR3 coding sequence is TGTGCCAGCAGCAACCCAGGGGGGGGCACCGGGGAGCTGTTTTTT. The V call is TRBV21-1, the J call TRBJ2-2. TRBV21-1 is recorded as a pseudogene. This CDR3 spans 15 amino acids.